The clone carrying this T cell receptor (beta chain) was recorded only once. Germline V gene sequence: CDR1 PRHDT, CDR2 FYEKMQ (reference sequence). The CDR3 contains 16 residues. The V gene end was trimmed by 4 bases and the J gene end by 4 bases; junction bases not matched to a gene: 5. The data stem from a study of shared clonotypes between healthy human individuals. The table came from immunoSEQ multiplex PCR; TCRdb's copy has only in-frame clones and leaves some out. The profile shows some 2.4 million clones, 90% to 95% of them singletons. The source is a man aged 18 to 29 in good health. Some clones in this sample may be carry-over from other donors' samples. Sample: naive CD4+ T cells from PBMCs. As to subset: CD45RA+ positively selected. The rearrangement links TRBV13 to TRBJ2-7; 15 bases agree with TRBD2. The CDR3 coding sequence is TGTGCCAGCAGCTCCCCGGGGACTAGCGGGAGGTACGAGCAGTACTTC. Protein: CASSSPGTSGRYEQYF.